The 12 T cell receptor beta chains reported below all come from one sample, sequenced in a study of shared clonotypes between healthy human individuals. The repertoire was sequenced with immunoSEQ multiplex PCR; TCRdb's copy has only in-frame clones and lacks some. Of just over 2,000,000 clones detected, roughly 94% appear once; the ten largest clones hold around 1.1%. Selected positively for CCR7 and CD45RO-negative, naive CD8 cells excluded terminally differentiated effector memory CD45RA+ cells. The specimen sequenced was naive CD8+ T cells sorted from blood. The receptor source for this set is a man aged 18 to 30 in good health.

The chain uses TRBV28 and TRBJ2-2, with TRBD1 identical over 9 bases. V dropped 6 bases and J dropped 5; count of bases not matched to a gene: 4. CDR3 size: 14 residues. Germline loops: CDR1 MDHEN, CDR2 SYDVKM. This CDR3 reads CASRYRGLTGELFF. The CDR3 bases are TGTGCCAGCAGGTACAGGGGGCTGACCGGGGAGCTGTTTTTT.

Concerning this clone: Other nucleotide sequences from this sample produce the same CDR3. The chain uses TRBV5-1 and TRBJ2-7, with 12 bases fitting TRBD1. CDR1 and CDR2 from the germline V gene are SGHRS and YFSETQ. The V gene end was trimmed by 4 bases and the J gene end by 5 bases; junction bases not matched to a gene: 4. This CDR3 is built from 14 residues. DNA of the CDR3: TGCGCCAGCAGCACGGGACAGGGGGCAGACGAGCAGTACTTC. Amino acid sequence: CASSTGQGADEQYF.

The CDR3 DNA reads as TGTGCCAGCAGTGCCCTCGGGGGAGAGCAGTTCTTC. It codes for CASSALGGEQFF. The chain links TRBV27 to TRBJ2-1; a possible D gene is TRBD2 (6 bases). V lost 5 bases and J lost 10, with 12 bases in between. This CDR3 is 12 amino acids long. Germline CDR1 reads MNHEY; CDR2 reads SMNVEV (reference sequence).

The CDR3 region is CASSSTGTGYTF. The CDR3 DNA reads as TGTGCCAGCAGTTCGACAGGGACCGGCTACACCTTC. V is TRBV6-6 and J is TRBJ1-2; 7 bases agree with TRBD1. V dropped 4 bases and J dropped 8; count of bases not matched to a gene: 4. This CDR3 comprises 12 residues. The germline CDR1 and CDR2 sequences are MNHNY and SVGAGI (reference sequence).

The chain couples TRBV6-6 to TRBJ1-5; no firm D call. Germline loops: CDR1 MNHNY, CDR2 SVGAGI (reference sequence). Trimming pared 5 bases from V and 6 bases from J, leaving 14 bases between. The CDR3 consists of 14 residues. As DNA, the CDR3 is TGTGCCAGCAGTCCTATAGGGAGCCTTCAGCCCCAGCATTTT. Its translation is CASSPIGSLQPQHF.

This sequence joins TRBV2 and TRBJ2-7, with D unclear. The germline V gene encodes CDR1 SNHLY and CDR2 FYNNEI. The CDR3 runs 11 residues. V was pared by 6 bases and J by 3 bases, with 6 bases between. Here the CDR3 DNA reads TGTGCCAGCAGGGCTCTCTACGAGCAGTACTTC. Translated: CASRALYEQYF.

The chain is built from TRBV27 and TRBJ1-5, with unresolved D. Germline CDR1 reads MNHEY; CDR2 reads SMNVEV (reference sequence). The CDR3 loop spans 13 amino acids. Trimming took off 3 bases at V and 5 bases at J, with 8 bases between the two ends. DNA of the CDR3: TGTGCCAGCAGTTTCGGCGTAGATCAGCCCCAGCATTTT. Translated, it gives CASSFGVDQPQHF.

This clone is a singleton in its sample. The V call is TRBV10-3, the J call TRBJ2-1, with no clear D. The CDR3 is made up of 16 amino acids. Germline CDR1 and CDR2: ENHRY and SYGVKD. Trimming pared 0 bases from V and 0 bases from J, leaving 9 bases between. The CDR3, as DNA: TGTGCCATCAGTGAGTCGGGCCCTAGCTCCTACAATGAGCAGTTCTTC. This gives the protein CAISESGPSSYNEQFF.

The chain's CDR3 is CASSEALQGAANEKLFF. The CDR3 nucleotides are TGTGCCAGCAGTGAAGCTCTGCAGGGGGCAGCTAATGAAAAACTGTTTTTT. The chain has TRBV2 and TRBJ1-4; 8 bases map to TRBD1. The germline gives CDR1 SNHLY, CDR2 FYNNEI. Trimming removed 0 bases from V and 3 bases from J; junction bases left unmatched: 6. The CDR3 contains 17 residues.

The chain combines TRBV18 with TRBJ2-7; TRBD1 might be the D (6 bases). Per germline, CDR1 KGHSH and CDR2 LQKENI. CDR3 size: 14 residues. V lost 5 bases and J 1 base, leaving 12 bases between the germline ends. The CDR3 spells CASSATGLSYEQYF. DNA of the CDR3: TGTGCCAGCTCAGCCACAGGGCTGTCCTACGAGCAGTACTTC.

This clone was detected only a few times. Here the CDR3 DNA reads TGTGCCAGCAGTACACGGACAGGGAGGTTCTACGAGCAGTACTTC. As protein: CASSTRTGRFYEQYF. This chain connects TRBV28 to TRBJ2-7, with 8 bases identical to TRBD1. J lost 3 bases, V lost 5 bases, and 9 bases had no gene match. The CDR3 has 15 amino acids. Germline V gene lookup returns CDR1 MDHEN and CDR2 SYDVKM.

The chain employs TRBV6-1 and TRBJ1-1, with D tentatively TRBD1 (6 bases). Germline V CDR1 and CDR2: MNHNS, SASEGT. V lost 11 bases to trimming and J lost 1 base, with 14 bases between them. This CDR3 is 13 amino acids long. The CDR3 spells CARKLDRNTEAFF. CDR3 coding DNA: TGTGCCCGAAAACTGGACAGGAACACTGAAGCTTTCTTT.